The T cell receptor beta chain described here comes from a study of persistence of HIV-infected CD4 T cells (dated by TCRdb to 2020 to 2022). Regarding the research as a whole: CMV- and HIV-1 Gag-responding CD4+ T cells were isolated from ART-treated individuals so that antigen-driven clonal expansion of HIV-1-infected cells could be examined. Suppressive ART had been received by participants for a median of roughly 8 years. Peripheral blood samples of up to roughly 200 mL were obtained at multiple time points, with the exception of two participants, for whom leukapheresis was performed at a single time point. The clonality of all cells in each sorted population was measured by TCRbeta sequencing, and the clonality of infected cells was measured by proviral sequencing. In the cross-participant TCR cluster analysis, roughly 8 participants were included for CMV and roughly seven participants were included for Gag. Overall study outcomes, separate from this receptor: Only a small number of individuals took part in the study, and only a limited range of antigens was tested. Degenerate expanded CDR3beta sequences were enriched in antigen-responding cells, suggesting convergent selection of CD4+ responses to CMV and Gag. Within the same sorted populations, TCR oligoclonality correlated with proviral oligoclonality. Restriction of bulk TCR analyses to the rare CMV-responding cells that actually carried HIV-1 proviruses was not possible. Significantly lower TCRbeta richness was observed in CMV- and Gag-responding cells than in anti-CD3/anti-CD28-responding cells, and higher oligoclonality was observed in CMV-responding cells than in CD3/CD28-stimulated and Gag-responding cells.

The immunoSEQ hsTCRB assay version 4 in survey mode was used to sequence TCRbeta repertoires from genomic DNA. Genomic DNA was diluted to about 9.4 ng/uL, using up to 1 ug per sample for TCRbeta sequencing. The authors processed their data as follows. ImmunoSeq Analyzer 3.0 was used for analysis of TCRbeta data, and diversity was computed on productive nucleotide rearrangements. The improved Chao index was used to estimate lower-bound TCR diversity, and the Gini coefficient was used to estimate clonality using the Immunarch R package. When different nucleotide rearrangements encoded the same CDR3beta amino acid sequence, each rearrangement was treated as a distinct clonotype. Differential abundance analysis identified TCRbeta sequences significantly enriched in antigen-responding cells relative to anti-CD3/anti-CD28-activated cells. GLIPH2 clustered TCRs by predicted peptide-MHC specificity, both within individual participants and across merged participant data sets. The immuneACCESS repertoire file appears here via TCRdb, limited to in-frame rearrangements. These files lack a portion of the clones; in checked studies, under half of the deficit traces to unresolved V genes, and the cause of the others is not known. V, J and clone size reflect that table, while D and trimming were determined from the DNA. In all, the sample holds tens of thousands of clones, and approximately 78% of those were seen once. 13% to 15% of the sample is taken by the ten largest.

After removal of 7 bases from V and 7 bases from J, the junction retains 4 bases not matched to a gene. CDR1 and CDR2 (MNHEY, SVGAGI) derive from the germline V gene. The CDR3 contains 12 residues, cysteine and phenylalanine counted. CDR3 DNA is the only sequence kept; it has 36 bases, read in frame from the first base. With regard to this clone: The specificity of this receptor is unknown. No per-base quality is available; no much larger clone lies one base away.

The treatment or condition label corresponds to: suppressive antiretroviral therapy. A pool of overlapping HIV-1 Gag 15-mer peptides, at around 1 ug per peptide per mL, was used to stimulate the cells. Memory populations depleted of antigen-responding cells were obtained by sorting nonresponding CD40L-negative CD69-negative CD45RO-high memory CD4+ T cells. Participants were HIV-1-infected adults who started suppressive ART during chronic infection. For at least 4 years, participants had undetectable plasma HIV-1 RNA, below 50 copies/mL. To be included, participants needed a CD4+ T cell count above 400 cells/uL and a positive CMV serology. Before stimulation, PBMCs were isolated using density centrifugation and then depleted of CD8+ T cells. Stimulation of CD8-depleted PBMCs was carried out for more than 15 hours with anti-CD28/CD49d costimulation, CD40-blocking antibody and enfuvirtide, to prevent new infections. Cell sorting was performed on a Beckman Coulter MoFlo Legacy or XDP sorter, and dead cells were excluded with propidium iodide. For samples with more than one million cells, genomic DNA was extracted with the QIAamp DNA Mini Kit, and for all other samples the Quick-DNA Microprep Kit was used.

The rearrangement combines TRBV6-5 with TRBJ1-2, and TRBD1 matches 9 of the central bases. Material: CD4+ T cells sorted from PBMCs after roughly 18-hour stimulation, obtained from a patient who received antiretroviral therapy. What the cell subset or site label conveys for this sample: CD40L-CD69- CD45RO-high memory CD4 T cells not responding to Gag peptides. This sequence originates from an adult man with HIV who was CMV-seropositive. The CDR3 sequence is CASTGQGPGYTF. At the DNA level, the sequence is TGTGCCAGCACGGGACAGGGTCCTGGCTACACCTTC.